The present TCR beta chain was sequenced within a study of patients and donors after allogeneic stem cell transplantation. CDR3 length: 13 amino acids. After removal of 5 bases from V and 7 bases from J, the junction contained 5 bases not matched to a gene. CDR1 and CDR2 (germline): SGHTA, FQGNSA. TCRdb reanalysed the RT-PCR reads using MiXCR and keeps one entry per CDR3 protein. Of roughly 200,000 distinct CDR3 sequences listed, around 41% are singletons. The rearrangement joins TRBV7-2 to TRBJ1-1; TRBD1 matches at 9 bases. Sequencing input: blood, either unsorted or a sorted T cell fraction (not recorded which). The source is a human donor who was either an allogeneic HSCT recipient or a stem cell or donor lymphocyte infusion donor (not recorded which). It is not recorded whose cells these are; they may come from a transplant donor. CDR3 in amino acids: CASSPTGGLEAFF. In nucleotides, the CDR3 is TGTGCCAGCAGCCCAACAGGGGGCCTTGAAGCTTTCTTT.